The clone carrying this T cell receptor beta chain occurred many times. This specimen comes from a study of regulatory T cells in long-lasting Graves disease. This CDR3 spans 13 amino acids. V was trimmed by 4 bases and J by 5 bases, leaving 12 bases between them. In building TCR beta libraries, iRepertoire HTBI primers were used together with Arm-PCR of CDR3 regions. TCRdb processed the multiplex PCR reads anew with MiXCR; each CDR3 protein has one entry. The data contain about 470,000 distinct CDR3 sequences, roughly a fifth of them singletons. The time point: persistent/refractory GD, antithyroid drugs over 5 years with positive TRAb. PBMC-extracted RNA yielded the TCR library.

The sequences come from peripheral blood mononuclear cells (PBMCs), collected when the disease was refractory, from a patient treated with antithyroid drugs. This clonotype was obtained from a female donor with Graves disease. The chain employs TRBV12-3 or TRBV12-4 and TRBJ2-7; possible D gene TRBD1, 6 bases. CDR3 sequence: CASSSGHHNEQYF. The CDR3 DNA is TGTGCCAGCAGTTCGGGACATCACAACGAGCAGTACTTC.